Listed below are T cell receptor beta chains from one sample, sequenced in a study of shared clonotypes between healthy human individuals. Clones were read by immunoSEQ multiplex PCR, and TCRdb kept only the in-frame ones, dropping some. The sample consists of 800,000 to 1,200,000 clones, 70% to 80% of them appearing once. The sample comprised memory CD4+ T cells from PBMCs. The source is a man between 18 and 35 years old in good health. Some clones in this sample may be carry-over from other donors' samples. CDR3s include the opening cysteine and the closing phenylalanine or tryptophan. The D gene is left open where the match is weak. A row's size may be missing; if present it is once, few, many or a size class.

CDR3 DNA	CDR3 protein	clone size	CDR3 length	D gene	V gene	J gene
TGTGCCAGCAGTTACTTGGGGGGTTACATGTATGAGCAGTTCTTC	CASSYLGGYMYEQFF	few	15	-	TRBV6-5	TRBJ2-1
TGTGCCAGCAGCCCCAGGGCCCCCGGGGAGCTGTTTTTT	CASSPRAPGELFF	-	13	-	TRBV2	TRBJ2-2
TGTGCCAGCAGCTTAACAGCTGTGGGCACCGGGGAGCTGTTTTTT	CASSLTAVGTGELFF	once	15	-	TRBV7-2	TRBJ2-2
TGTGCCAGCAGCCTCCGGCGGGGTGGTGAAAAACTGTTTTTT	CASSLRRGGEKLFF	-	14	-	TRBV7-6	TRBJ1-4
TGTGCCAGCAGTTTTAGGACAGCGAGCTTCAATCAGCCCCAGCATTTT	CASSFRTASFNQPQHF	-	16	-	TRBV28	TRBJ1-5
TGTGCCAGCAGCCCTGACATCAGGGCGGGTGAAAAACTGTTTTTT	CASSPDIRAGEKLFF	few	15	-	TRBV2	TRBJ1-4
TGTGCCAGTTTAGCCCTCTGGGGAACTGAAGCTTTCTTT	CASLALWGTEAFF	-	13	-	TRBV19	TRBJ1-1
TGTGCCAGCAGTTACCGCCCTGAGGTCGGCGAAAAACTGTTTTTT	CASSYRPEVGEKLFF	-	15	-	TRBV6-6	TRBJ1-4
TGTGCCAGCAGCTTATCAGCACGAGGGGGCAGGGGGCTAGGTGAGCAGTTCTTC	CASSLSARGGRGLGEQFF	-	18	TRBD1	TRBV11-3	TRBJ2-1
TGTGCCAGCACGTTGGGGTTGTTCCGGGCCGGGAACACTGAAGCTTTCTTT	CASTLGLFRAGNTEAFF	-	17	-	TRBV11-3	TRBJ1-1
TGTGCCAGCAGCCCGGTGCGGGAGCGCTACGAGCAGTACTTC	CASSPVRERYEQYF	-	14	TRBD2	TRBV11-2	TRBJ2-7
TGTGCCAGTAGCCGGAGGTGGCAGGGGACTAGCGGGGAGCCTAGGGAGCAGTACTTC	CASSRRWQGTSGEPREQYF	-	19	TRBD2	TRBV19	TRBJ2-7
TGTGCCAGCAGCTTAGCCTTCCTAGCGGCATACAATGAGCAGTTCTTC	CASSLAFLAAYNEQFF	-	16	TRBD2	TRBV7-2	TRBJ2-1
TGCGCCAGCAAACTGGAGCCGCCCAATTTTGGCTACACCTTC	CASKLEPPNFGYTF	-	14	-	TRBV5-1	TRBJ1-2
TGTGCCAGTAGGGGAAGGCCCAATGAAAAACTGTTTTTT	CASRGRPNEKLFF	-	13	-	TRBV19	TRBJ1-4
TGTGCCAGCAGCATGGAACAGGGGCGTAGGAGCACAGATACGCAGTATTTT	CASSMEQGRRSTDTQYF	-	17	TRBD1	TRBV7-9	TRBJ2-3
TGTGCCAGCAGCTTATTATCACTAGCGAATACAGATACGCAGTATTTT	CASSLLSLANTDTQYF	-	16	TRBD2	TRBV11-2	TRBJ2-3
TGTGCCAGCAGGACAGACAGGGAGTTAGATCAGCCCCAGCATTTT	CASRTDRELDQPQHF	-	15	TRBD1	TRBV5-8	TRBJ1-5
TGTGCCAGCAGCGTAGTGGAGGGCGGCCAGCAGTTCTTC	CASSVVEGGQQFF	few	13	-	TRBV9	TRBJ2-1
TGTGCCAGCAGCTCCGACGGAGGGGGGGAAAAACTGTTTTTT	CASSSDGGGEKLFF	-	14	-	TRBV28	TRBJ1-4
TGTGCCAGCAGCCAAGATCTTGGCGTAAGGGGAAACACCGGGGAGCTGTTTTTT	CASSQDLGVRGNTGELFF	-	18	-	TRBV4-2	TRBJ2-2
TGTGCCAGCAGTTCTATCTCTGGGGCCAACGTCCTGACTTTC	CASSSISGANVLTF	many	14	-	TRBV6-5	TRBJ2-6
TGTGCCAGCAGTTACGAGGGGAGCCGCGCTTTCTTT	CASSYEGSRAFF	-	12	-	TRBV6-6	TRBJ1-1
TGTGCCAGCAGTCCTTTTGGCGGGAGGGCAGATACGCAGTATTTT	CASSPFGGRADTQYF	once	15	TRBD2	TRBV28	TRBJ2-3
TGTGCCAGCAGACCCATAGCGGGAGCCCAAGAGACCCAGTACTTC	CASRPIAGAQETQYF	-	15	TRBD2	TRBV6-1	TRBJ2-5
TGTGCCAGCAGTTACCCCCAGGGGACTTACGGTCAGCCCCAGCATTTT	CASSYPQGTYGQPQHF	once	16	-	TRBV6-6	TRBJ1-5
TGTGCCAGCAGCTCCACGGGACAGGTCTACGAGCAGTACTTC	CASSSTGQVYEQYF	-	14	TRBD1	TRBV7-9	TRBJ2-7
TGCAGCGTTGTATGGGGTGGGACGGCCTACGAGCAGTACTTC	CSVVWGGTAYEQYF	-	14	-	TRBV29-1	TRBJ2-7
TGTGCCAGCAACGACAGGGACGAGCAGTACTTC	CASNDRDEQYF	-	11	TRBD1	TRBV7-9	TRBJ2-7
TGTGCCAGCAGCCCAACAGGCCAGGGGCGGAACACTGAAGCTTTCTTT	CASSPTGQGRNTEAFF	once	16	-	TRBV5-4	TRBJ1-1
TGTGCCAGCAGCTTCCAAAATCAGCCCCAGCATTTT	CASSFQNQPQHF	-	12	-	TRBV5-6	TRBJ1-5
TGTGCCAGCAGCACCACCGGGCCCGGGAACACTGAAGCTTTCTTT	CASSTTGPGNTEAFF	-	15	-	TRBV7-3	TRBJ1-1
TGTGCCAGCAGCGGGACAGGGTGGGCGAACACTGAAGCTTTCTTT	CASSGTGWANTEAFF	once	15	TRBD1	TRBV7-6	TRBJ1-1
TGTGCCAGCAGCTTTAGGCAGACCCGTGGGGGGGGACAGCCCCAGCATTTT	CASSFRQTRGGGQPQHF	-	17	-	TRBV5-6	TRBJ1-5
TGCGCCAGCAGCTTGGACGCGTTTAGGGGAGAGACCCAGTACTTC	CASSLDAFRGETQYF	once	15	-	TRBV5-1	TRBJ2-5
TGCGCCAGCAGCTTGATGGACGGAACTAGTGAAGCTTTCTTT	CASSLMDGTSEAFF	-	14	-	TRBV5-1	TRBJ1-1
TGTGCCAGTAGTGTCGGGACGAACACCGGGGAGCTGTTTTTT	CASSVGTNTGELFF	-	14	-	TRBV19	TRBJ2-2
TGTGCCAGCAGCCAAGTCCTGTTGGGCAGGGCCTCCTACGAGCAGTACTTC	CASSQVLLGRASYEQYF	-	17	-	TRBV4-2	TRBJ2-7
TGCGCCAGCAGAACGGGACAGGGGTCCCCCATTCAGTACTTC	CASRTGQGSPIQYF	-	14	TRBD1	TRBV4-1	TRBJ2-4
TGTGCCAGCAGTTTTTTTTCCTCTGGAAACACCATATATTTT	CASSFFSSGNTIYF	-	14	-	TRBV28	TRBJ1-3
TGTGCCAGCAGCCCACAGGGAGGGGACACTGAAGCTTTCTTT	CASSPQGGDTEAFF	few	14	-	TRBV4-2	TRBJ1-1
TGTGCCAGCAGCCCCCGGGACTACGTTTTCCGCACAGATACGCAGTATTTT	CASSPRDYVFRTDTQYF	-	17	TRBD2	TRBV7-2	TRBJ2-3
TGTGCCAGCAGCTTACAGGGAGATTGGGGCGAGCAGTACTTC	CASSLQGDWGEQYF	few	14	-	TRBV7-3	TRBJ2-7
TGTGCCAGCAGCTTGGGTGGGACAGGGGCTGGAAACACCATATATTTT	CASSLGGTGAGNTIYF	-	16	TRBD1	TRBV5-4	TRBJ1-3
TGTGCCAGCAGCTTAGTTGACCCGAACACTGAAGCTTTCTTT	CASSLVDPNTEAFF	-	14	-	TRBV7-8	TRBJ1-1
TGTGCCAGCAGTGGGACCGCTGGGGGTATTCAGCCCCAGCATTTT	CASSGTAGGIQPQHF	-	15	-	TRBV2	TRBJ1-5
TGTGCCAGCTCACCCGGGTCGGGGGAGACCCAGTACTTC	CASSPGSGETQYF	-	13	-	TRBV18	TRBJ2-5
TGTGCCAGCAGCCCGACGACAGGGAGCTCCGACAATGAGCAGTTCTTC	CASSPTTGSSDNEQFF	once	16	TRBD1	TRBV7-3	TRBJ2-1
TGCGCCAGCAGCTCGGGGGGAACTGACATTGAGCAGTTCTTC	CASSSGGTDIEQFF	-	14	TRBD2	TRBV5-1	TRBJ2-1
TGTGCCAGCAGCTTAACCGGGACAGGGTTCAATGAGCAGTTCTTC	CASSLTGTGFNEQFF	-	15	TRBD1	TRBV7-3	TRBJ2-1
TGTGCCAGCAGCCAGTCGGGGGGGACAGCCGGACCCTATGGCTACACCTTC	CASSQSGGTAGPYGYTF	once	17	TRBD1	TRBV5-4	TRBJ1-2
TGTGCCAGCAGTTCATTTAGGGGGGGGACTGAAGCTTTCTTT	CASSSFRGGTEAFF	-	14	-	TRBV6-5	TRBJ1-1
TGTGCCAGCAGTGAGACCGGGACAGGGAGGAGGACTTTCTTT	CASSETGTGRRTFF	-	14	TRBD1	TRBV6-1	TRBJ1-1
TGTGCCAGCAGCCATCAGGGGAACGAGCAGTACTTC	CASSHQGNEQYF	-	12	-	TRBV5-4	TRBJ2-7